This T cell receptor beta chain was captured by sequencing in a study of blood T cell repertoires in COVID-19. As handled by the study authors: It was from reference gene primer amplification that nucleated cell counts were estimated. The assay was immunoSEQ multiplex PCR, and TCRdb's table has in-frame clones only and misses some. V and J calls and clone size are as listed in that table; D and trimming were resolved from the DNA. The sample yields 180,000 or so clones, about 85% seen once. V was cut by 1 base and J by 2 bases, with 8 bases left in between. CDR3 size: 14 residues. CDR1 is LNHDA and CDR2 is SQIVND in the germline V gene (reference sequence). With respect to this clone: Other DNA sequences in this sample translate to the same CDR3.

Sequenced: peripheral blood. The receptor comes from a man in his sixties who had recovered from COVID-19. The rearrangement uses TRBV19 and TRBJ1-2; D is undetermined. The CDR3 spells CASSIAPENYGYTF. The CDR3, as DNA: TGTGCCAGTAGTATAGCCCCAGAAAACTATGGCTACACCTTC.